This T cell receptor (beta chain) emerged from a study of T cells in women clearing cervical HPV infection. Study as a whole: Blood came at first lesion visit for cases, post-clearance for controls.

General study points: Associations may precede or follow infection; HPV-specific or memory T cells were not isolated. TRBV6-7 relative abundance averaged 0.11% in cases and under 0.2% in controls.

Each participant carried one incident cervical HPV16 infection only. This CDR3 has 13 residues. Germline V gene sequence: CDR1 SGHAT, CDR2 FQNNGV. Trimming pared 2 bases from V and 6 bases from J, leaving 10 bases between. For this clone: Its target is unknown. From the germline J gene comes the end of the CDR3, since the read stops 3 residues before it.

Produced via immunoSEQ multiplex PCR; TCRdb's table is partial and in-frame only. With tens of thousands of clones in the sample, the ten largest clones hold around 6.6%. Sequencing used blood buffy coat. The rearrangement links TRBV11-2 to TRBJ1-2; D may be TRBD1 (6 bases). The receptor's source is a woman between 18 and 75 years old with a cervical HPV16 infection that either progressed to CIN3+ or cleared (not recorded which). The sequenced part of the CDR3 DNA is TGTGCCAGCAGCTTAAACAGGGAGAATGGC. Translating it yields CASSLNRENG. The full CDR3 sequence reads CASSLNRENGYTF.